The TCR beta chain under discussion was sequenced for a study of blood T cells in healthy people across ages. Study-wide findings and caveats: Naive CD4+ cells and diversity were both higher in long-lived donors than in aged donors. Researchers deemed the diversity estimates from one million T cells underestimates. Observed TCR beta diversity per million T cells went down as age went up. This fall followed a roughly linear course with age.

Note on this clonotype: What it binds is unknown.

V was cut by 0 bases and J by 3 bases, with 13 bases left in between. CDR1 and CDR2 (germline): LNHNV, YYDKDF (reference sequence). This CDR3 is 16 amino acids long. Then a second PCR, running roughly 7 to 11 cycles, was carried out with a sample-barcoded 5' primer and a J-beta primer mix. TCRdb independently ran MiXCR on the 5' RACE reads; one entry per CDR3 protein. The table includes about 1.4 million distinct CDR3 sequences, 55% to 75% detected once. Caucasian individuals from Russia who were healthy and aged 6 to 90 acted as donors. The sequenced sample consisted of blood. The chain combines TRBV15 with TRBJ2-3; D uncertain. The source is a young man in good health. CDR3 sequence: CATSRDAVLSTDTQYF. The CDR3 nucleotides are TGTGCCACCAGCAGAGATGCGGTCCTATCTACAGATACGCAGTATTTT. Supplemented by reference TRBV15 and TRBJ2-3, the full variable domain reads DAMVIQNPRYQVTQFGKPVTLSCSQTLNHNVMYWYQQKSSQAPKLLFHYYDKDFNNEADTPDNFQSRRPNTSFCFLDIRSPGLGDTAMYLCATSRDAVLSTDTQYFGPGTRLTVL.